This T cell receptor (beta chain) is drawn from a study of T cell responses to AZD1222 COVID-19 vaccine. General study results and limits: Recipients of AZD1222 seropositive at baseline numbered only 6 or 7. Spike-specific TCR breadth and depth rose after two AZD1222 doses. Samples come after the peak T cell response, not at day 14.

In the case of this clone: What it binds is not known.

This CDR3 comprises 13 residues. Per germline, CDR1 MDHEN and CDR2 SYDVKM. V lost 7 bases, J lost 7 bases, and 8 bases stayed unmatched. Generated by immunoSEQ multiplex PCR, the TCRdb table keeps only in-frame clones and is missing some. The repertoire includes around 110,000 clones, less than 90% of them detected once, and around 7% sits in the top ten. This sample comprised peripheral blood, obtained on day 0 of AZD1222 vaccination. The chain has TRBV28 and TRBJ2-7, with 9 bases that match TRBD1. This receptor was obtained from an adult in good health. CDR3 coding DNA: TGTGCCAGCACCCCCCGGGACAGGGTGGAGCAGTACTTC. The encoded protein is CASTPRDRVEQYF.